The clone carrying this T cell receptor beta chain showed up many times. Its antigen is not identified. The data derive from a study of CD8 T cells in ankylosing spondylitis. Study-wide points: Prior work had noted some motif variants in reactive arthritis blood and synovial fluid. A motif of fewer than ten highly homologous TCR beta variants was seen as apparently characteristic of ankylosing spondylitis blood. Disease-linked clones had a CD8+ phenotype and relatively low frequency in peripheral blood.

For TCR beta, libraries came from quantitative 5'-RACE with molecular barcodes. TCRdb redid the calling of the 5' RACE reads with MiXCR, one entry per CDR3 protein. The sample holds 210,000 or so distinct CDR3 sequences, approximately 24% seen once. Germline V gives CDR1 SGDLS, CDR2 YYNGEE. The CDR3 covers 12 residues. V was shortened by 0 bases and J by 6 bases, with 3 bases between the two germline ends. The source material was blood, either unsorted or a sorted T cell fraction (not recorded which). V usage is TRBV9 and J usage is TRBJ2-2; D unresolved. The source of this sequence is a male donor with ankylosing spondylitis or in good health (not recorded which). DNA for the CDR3: TGTGCCAGCAGCGTAGGACCCGGGGAGCTGTTTTTT. Its translation: CASSVGPGELFF.